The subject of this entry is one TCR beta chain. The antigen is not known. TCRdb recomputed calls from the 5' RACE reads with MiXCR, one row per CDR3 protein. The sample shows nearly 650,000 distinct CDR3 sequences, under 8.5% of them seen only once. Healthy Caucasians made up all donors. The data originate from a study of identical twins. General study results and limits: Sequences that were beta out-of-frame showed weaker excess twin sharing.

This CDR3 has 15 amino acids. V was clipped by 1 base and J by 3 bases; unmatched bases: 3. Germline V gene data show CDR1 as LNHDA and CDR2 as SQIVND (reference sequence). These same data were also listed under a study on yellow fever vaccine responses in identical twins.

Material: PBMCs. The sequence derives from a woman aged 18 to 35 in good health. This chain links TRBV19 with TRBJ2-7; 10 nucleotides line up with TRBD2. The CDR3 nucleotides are TGTGCCAGTAGTATAGGTTCTAGCGGGAGCTACGAGCAGTACTTC. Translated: CASSIGSSGSYEQYF.